Sequencing of this TCR beta chain was carried out in a study of blood T cells in healthy people across ages. Remarks on this clonotype: The antigen is unknown.

A sample-barcoded 5' primer and a J-beta primer mix were used in a second PCR of roughly 7 to 12 cycles. All samples yielded 2.5 million or more CDR3-containing paired-end reads. MiXCR was run by TCRdb on the 5' RACE reads, yielding one entry per CDR3 protein. In the table there are over 1.5 million distinct CDR3 sequences, roughly 52% of which are singletons. Study findings and constraints: Greater diversity and more naive CD4+ cells were seen in long-lived donors than in aged donors.

They isolated at least 6 million PBMCs from each sample. Specimen: blood. This TCR was recovered from a middle-aged woman in good health.

In nucleotides, the CDR3 is TGTGCCAGCAGTTACTTGGGCAGGACCTACGAGCAGTACTTC. Residues: CASSYLGRTYEQYF. J is TRBJ2-7 and V is TRBV6-2 or TRBV6-3; the D is unclear. CDR1 is MNHEY and CDR2 is SVGEGT in the germline V gene. This CDR3 spans 14 amino acids. V was pared by 1 base and J by 2 bases, with 9 bases between.